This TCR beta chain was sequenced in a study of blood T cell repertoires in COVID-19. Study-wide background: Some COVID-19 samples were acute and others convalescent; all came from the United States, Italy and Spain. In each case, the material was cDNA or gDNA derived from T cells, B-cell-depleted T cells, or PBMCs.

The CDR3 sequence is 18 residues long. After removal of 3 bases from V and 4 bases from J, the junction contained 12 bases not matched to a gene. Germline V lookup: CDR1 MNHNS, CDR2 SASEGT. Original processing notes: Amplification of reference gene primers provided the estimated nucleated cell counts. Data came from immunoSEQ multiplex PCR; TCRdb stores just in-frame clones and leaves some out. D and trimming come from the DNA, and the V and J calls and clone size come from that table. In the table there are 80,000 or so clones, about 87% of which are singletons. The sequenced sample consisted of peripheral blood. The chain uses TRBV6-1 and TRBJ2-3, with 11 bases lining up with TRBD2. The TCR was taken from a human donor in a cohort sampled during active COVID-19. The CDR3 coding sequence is TGTGCCAGCAGTGATCTAGCGGGGGGCTCAATCTCCTCAGATACGCAGTATTTT. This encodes CASSDLAGGSISSDTQYF.